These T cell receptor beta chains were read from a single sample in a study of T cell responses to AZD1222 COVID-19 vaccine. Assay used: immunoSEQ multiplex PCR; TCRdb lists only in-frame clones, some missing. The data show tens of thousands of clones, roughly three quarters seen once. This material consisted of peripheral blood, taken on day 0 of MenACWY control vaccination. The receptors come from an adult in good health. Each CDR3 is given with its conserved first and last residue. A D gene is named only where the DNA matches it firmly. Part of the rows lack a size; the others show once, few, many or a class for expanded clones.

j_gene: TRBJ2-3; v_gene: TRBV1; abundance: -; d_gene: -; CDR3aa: CTSRPAGPPAGSPNTDTQYF; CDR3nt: TGCACCAGCAGGCCCGCCGGGCCTCCAGCCGGATCTCCAAACACAGATACGCAGTATTTT
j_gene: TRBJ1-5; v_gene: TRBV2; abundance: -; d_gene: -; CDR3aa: CASSVGDQPQHF; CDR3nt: TGTGCCAGCAGTGTGGGGGATCAGCCCCAGCATTTT
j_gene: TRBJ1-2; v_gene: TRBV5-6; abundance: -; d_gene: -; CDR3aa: CASSLGQGVRGYTF; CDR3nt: TGTGCCAGCAGCTTGGGACAAGGGGTTAGAGGCTACACCTTC
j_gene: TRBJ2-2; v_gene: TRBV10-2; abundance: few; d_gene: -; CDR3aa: CASSEVGGNGELFF; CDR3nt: TGCGCCAGCAGTGAGGTTGGCGGGAACGGGGAGCTGTTTTTT
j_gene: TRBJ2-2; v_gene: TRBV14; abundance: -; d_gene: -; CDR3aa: CASKGPTSSTGELFF; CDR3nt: TGTGCCAGCAAAGGACCGACCTCGAGCACCGGGGAGCTGTTTTTT
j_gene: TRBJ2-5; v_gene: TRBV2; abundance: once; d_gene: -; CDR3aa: CAGRSFGGGQLQETQYF; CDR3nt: TGTGCCGGACGAAGCTTCGGAGGCGGACAGCTACAAGAGACCCAGTACTTC
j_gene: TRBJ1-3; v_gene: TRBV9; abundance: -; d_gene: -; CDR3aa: CASSITGKEPGNTIYF; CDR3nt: TGTGCCAGCAGCATAACAGGGAAGGAGCCTGGAAACACCATATATTTT
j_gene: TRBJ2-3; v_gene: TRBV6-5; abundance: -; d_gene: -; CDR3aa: CASSEYSTDTQYF; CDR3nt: TGTGCCAGCAGCGAGTACAGCACAGATACGCAGTATTTT
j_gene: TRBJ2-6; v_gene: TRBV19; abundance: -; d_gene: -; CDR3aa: CASSFLTGANVLTF; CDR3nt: TGTGCCAGTAGTTTTCTGACTGGGGCCAACGTCCTGACTTTC
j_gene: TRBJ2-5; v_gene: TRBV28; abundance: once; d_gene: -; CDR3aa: CASSLGRLQYF; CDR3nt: TGTGCCAGCAGTCTGGGCCGACTCCAGTACTTC
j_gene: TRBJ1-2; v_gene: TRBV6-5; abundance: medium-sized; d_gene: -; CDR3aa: CATRGTSNYGYTF; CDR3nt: TGTGCCACCCGCGGGACGTCTAACTATGGCTACACCTTC
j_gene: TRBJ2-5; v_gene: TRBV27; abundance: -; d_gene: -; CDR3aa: CASSFRLTLAPDQETQYF; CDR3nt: TGTGCCAGCAGCTTTAGGCTGACTTTGGCGCCGGATCAAGAGACCCAGTACTTC
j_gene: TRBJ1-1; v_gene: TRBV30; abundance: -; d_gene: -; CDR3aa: CAWNAKLNTEAFF; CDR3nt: TGTGCCTGGAATGCCAAACTGAACACTGAAGCTTTCTTT
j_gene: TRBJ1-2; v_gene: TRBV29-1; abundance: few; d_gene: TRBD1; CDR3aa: CSVPRTGQGSEAGYTF; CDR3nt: TGCAGCGTCCCTAGGACAGGGCAGGGATCTGAAGCGGGCTACACCTTC
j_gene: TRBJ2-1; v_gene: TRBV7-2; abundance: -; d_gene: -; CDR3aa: CASSQGHLYNEQFF; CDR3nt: TGTGCCAGCAGCCAAGGACACCTCTACAATGAGCAGTTCTTC
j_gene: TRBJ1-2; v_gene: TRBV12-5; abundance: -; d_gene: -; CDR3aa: CASGLVQVAPGGYTF; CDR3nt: TGTGCTAGTGGTTTGGTACAGGTGGCCCCTGGGGGCTACACCTTC
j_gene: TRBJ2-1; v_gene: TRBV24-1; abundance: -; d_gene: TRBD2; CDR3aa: CATSDTAGGQLYNEQFF; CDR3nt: TGTGCCACCAGTGACACCGCGGGGGGCCAACTCTACAATGAGCAGTTCTTC
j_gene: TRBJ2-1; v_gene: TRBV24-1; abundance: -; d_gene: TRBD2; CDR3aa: CATSDGGLAGGVTYNEQFF; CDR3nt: TGTGCCACCAGTGATGGTGGACTAGCGGGAGGGGTAACCTACAATGAGCAGTTCTTC
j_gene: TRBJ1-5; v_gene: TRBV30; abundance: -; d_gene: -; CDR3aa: CAWSVIGGSNQPQHF; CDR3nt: TGTGCCTGGAGTGTTATTGGGGGGAGCAATCAGCCCCAGCATTTT
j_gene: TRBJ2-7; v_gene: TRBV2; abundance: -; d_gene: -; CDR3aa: CARGGTSGADEQYF; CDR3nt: TGTGCCAGAGGAGGGACTTCGGGTGCCGACGAGCAGTACTTC
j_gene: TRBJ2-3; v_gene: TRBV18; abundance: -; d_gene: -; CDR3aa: CASSRFGPRDGRTDTQYF; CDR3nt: TGTGCCAGCTCACGTTTTGGGCCCCGGGACGGGCGCACAGATACGCAGTATTTT
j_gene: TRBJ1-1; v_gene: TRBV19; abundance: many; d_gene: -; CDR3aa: CASSPDGRDTEAFF; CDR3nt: TGTGCCAGTAGTCCTGACGGACGGGACACTGAAGCTTTCTTT